These T cell receptor beta chains were read from a single sample in a study of cytotoxic CD8 clonotypes in ibrutinib-treated CLL. Using immunoSEQ multiplex PCR, the repertoire was profiled, and TCRdb retains in-frame clones only, with some absent. The sample lists approximately 25,000 clones; 65% to 80% were seen once. The sample consisted of PBMCs, taken after 12 months of ibrutinib treatment. These receptors came from a human donor with chronic lymphocytic leukemia. CDR3s include the opening cysteine and the closing phenylalanine or tryptophan. Fields, in order: D gene, V gene, clone size, J gene, CDR3 protein, CDR3 DNA. D genes are given only for firm matches. Only part of the rows carry a size: once, few, many, or a class if the clone is expanded.

d_gene: .; v_gene: TRBV19; abundance: .; j_gene: TRBJ1-2; CDR3aa: CASSISDTDYGYTF; CDR3nt: TGTGCCAGTAGTATATCCGACACTGACTATGGCTACACCTTC
d_gene: .; v_gene: TRBV29-1; abundance: .; j_gene: TRBJ1-2; CDR3aa: CSARQATNYGYTF; CDR3nt: TGCAGCGCCAGACAGGCGACTAACTATGGCTACACCTTC
d_gene: .; v_gene: TRBV6-1; abundance: .; j_gene: TRBJ1-5; CDR3aa: CASSKDRYQPQHF; CDR3nt: TGTGCCAGCAGTAAAGACAGGTATCAGCCCCAGCATTTT
d_gene: .; v_gene: TRBV30; abundance: .; j_gene: TRBJ1-2; CDR3aa: CAWTRDSLYGYTF; CDR3nt: TGTGCCTGGACCCGTGACAGTCTCTATGGCTACACCTTC
d_gene: .; v_gene: TRBV9; abundance: many; j_gene: TRBJ1-1; CDR3aa: CASSVDGGRTEAFF; CDR3nt: TGTGCCAGCAGCGTAGATGGGGGTCGGACTGAAGCTTTCTTT
d_gene: .; v_gene: TRBV5-6; abundance: few; j_gene: TRBJ1-5; CDR3aa: CASSLRRNSNQPQHF; CDR3nt: TGTGCCAGCAGCTTGCGCAGAAATAGCAATCAGCCCCAGCATTTT
d_gene: TRBD2; v_gene: TRBV2; abundance: few; j_gene: TRBJ2-3; CDR3aa: CASSEFRWGGSTDTQYF; CDR3nt: TGTGCCAGCAGTGAATTTAGGTGGGGGGGGAGCACAGATACGCAGTATTTT
d_gene: TRBD2; v_gene: TRBV19; abundance: .; j_gene: TRBJ2-2; CDR3aa: CASTEPIKLAGRTGELFF; CDR3nt: TGTGCCAGTACCGAACCCATTAAACTAGCGGGCAGAACCGGGGAGCTGTTTTTT
d_gene: .; v_gene: TRBV18; abundance: .; j_gene: TRBJ1-1; CDR3aa: CASSPTGTEAFF; CDR3nt: TGTGCCAGCTCGCCTACGGGCACTGAAGCTTTCTTT
d_gene: TRBD2; v_gene: TRBV5-1; abundance: .; j_gene: TRBJ2-1; CDR3aa: CASSLVPSGSYLNEQFF; CDR3nt: TGCGCCAGCAGCTTGGTACCTAGCGGGTCCTATTTGAATGAGCAGTTCTTC
d_gene: .; v_gene: TRBV7-3; abundance: few; j_gene: TRBJ1-6; CDR3aa: CASRADSSSYNSPLHF; CDR3nt: TGTGCCAGCAGAGCCGATTCTAGCTCCTATAATTCACCCCTCCACTTT
d_gene: .; v_gene: TRBV28; abundance: once; j_gene: TRBJ1-5; CDR3aa: CASRPDGVLGEPQHF; CDR3nt: TGTGCCAGCAGACCTGACGGGGTTTTGGGCGAGCCCCAGCATTTT
d_gene: .; v_gene: TRBV11-1; abundance: .; j_gene: TRBJ1-1; CDR3aa: CAVRAGNTEAFF; CDR3nt: TGTGCCGTCAGGGCAGGGAACACTGAAGCTTTCTTT
d_gene: TRBD1; v_gene: TRBV11-2; abundance: .; j_gene: TRBJ2-7; CDR3aa: CASSLSGQGIEQYF; CDR3nt: TGTGCCAGCAGCTTGTCCGGACAGGGGATCGAGCAGTACTTC
d_gene: TRBD2; v_gene: TRBV11-2; abundance: .; j_gene: TRBJ2-3; CDR3aa: CASSLTSGSLTDTQYF; CDR3nt: TGTGCCAGCAGCTTGACTAGCGGGTCGCTCACAGATACGCAGTATTTT
d_gene: .; v_gene: TRBV11-1; abundance: .; j_gene: TRBJ2-3; CDR3aa: CASSSPSTDTQYF; CDR3nt: TGTGCCAGCAGCAGCCCCTCCACAGATACGCAGTATTTT
d_gene: TRBD2; v_gene: TRBV19; abundance: few; j_gene: TRBJ2-2; CDR3aa: CASSIALAGGLNTGELFF; CDR3nt: TGTGCCAGTAGTATAGCTCTAGCGGGGGGGCTCAACACCGGGGAGCTGTTTTTT
d_gene: TRBD2; v_gene: TRBV7-2; abundance: .; j_gene: TRBJ2-7; CDR3aa: CASSRTSGGNYEQYF; CDR3nt: TGTGCCAGCAGCCGGACTAGCGGGGGGAACTACGAGCAGTACTTC
d_gene: TRBD2; v_gene: TRBV7-2; abundance: .; j_gene: TRBJ2-3; CDR3aa: CASSPSGGFDTQYF; CDR3nt: TGTGCCAGCAGTCCTAGCGGGGGGTTCGATACGCAGTATTTT
d_gene: TRBD1; v_gene: TRBV5-8; abundance: .; j_gene: TRBJ2-7; CDR3aa: CASSRTGTGFYEQYF; CDR3nt: TGTGCCAGCAGCCGAACCGGGACAGGGTTCTACGAGCAGTACTTC
d_gene: TRBD1; v_gene: TRBV4-3; abundance: .; j_gene: TRBJ2-2; CDR3aa: CASSQGRGPNTGELFF; CDR3nt: TGCGCCAGCAGCCAAGGCAGGGGGCCTAACACCGGGGAGCTGTTTTTT
d_gene: TRBD2; v_gene: TRBV10-1; abundance: .; j_gene: TRBJ2-2; CDR3aa: CASSPVPGLVGTGELFF; CDR3nt: TGCGCCAGCAGCCCCGTTCCGGGACTAGTGGGGACCGGGGAGCTGTTTTTT